These 9 T cell receptor beta chains were all obtained from the same sample, sequenced in a study of siplizumab effects on memory and regulatory T cells (dated by TCRdb to between 2018 and 2020). Libraries were prepared through the immunoSEQ multiplex PCR assay. The source is immuneACCESS, and TCRdb retained only in-frame sequences with V and J called. Part of the clones is not carried over; for the studies checked, unresolved V genes explain less than half of this, and the remainder is unexplained. In all, the sample holds over 100,000 clones, and about 90% of those were seen once. The top ten clones comprise approximately 0.73% of the sample. Specimen: Tregs sorted from blood. These TCRs come from a human donor in good health.

The J gene is TRBJ2-5, the V gene TRBV6-1; no firm D call. CDR3 length: 10 residues. Germline CDR1 MNHNS, CDR2 SASEGT. Trimming shortened V by 11 bases and J by 5 bases, and 9 bases separated the two germline ends. The CDR3 is CASQRETQYF. The CDR3 DNA sequence: TGTGCCTCCCAAAGGGAGACCCAGTACTTC.

The J gene is TRBJ2-1, the V gene TRBV7-3; 14 nucleotides match TRBD2. This CDR3 contains 20 residues. From germline, CDR1 is SGHTA and CDR2 FQGTGA. The V segment lost 1 base and the J segment 0 bases; nucleotides outside the gene matches: 8. CDR3 bases: TGTGCCAGCAGCTTAAACCCGCGGACTAGCGGGAGGAGCTCCTACAATGAGCAGTTCTTC. Translated: CASSLNPRTSGRSSYNEQFF.

The chain is built from TRBV5-1 and TRBJ2-5; D is uncertain. The CDR3 covers 14 residues. The germline gives CDR1 SGHRS, CDR2 YFSETQ. V lost 4 bases and J 5 bases, leaving 15 bases between the germline ends. CDR3 bases: TGCGCCAGCAGCCCCCGTCCTCAAGGGGAGACCCAGTACTTC. This codes for CASSPRPQGETQYF. The full variable domain, in which reference TRBV5-1 and TRBJ2-5 provide the parts outside the CDR3, is KAGVTQTPRYLIKTRGQQVTLSCSPISGHRSVSWYQQTPGQGLQFLFEYFSETQRNKGNFPGRFSGRQFSNSRSEMNVSTLELGDSALYLCASSPRPQGETQYFGPGTRLLVL.

This clone appeared once. The V gene is TRBV10-3, the J gene TRBJ1-2, with D tentatively TRBD1 (5 bases). This CDR3 has 15 residues. The germline V gene encodes CDR1 ENHRY and CDR2 SYGVKD. Deletions cut 0 bases from V and 6 bases from J, with 14 bases between. The CDR3 nucleotides read TGTGCCATCAGTGAGTCCCTGGGGGAGCAACATGGCTACACCTTC. It encodes CAISESLGEQHGYTF.

This chain connects TRBV5-6 to TRBJ2-3; 8 bases match TRBD2. The CDR3 is 17 residues long. The V and J ends lost 3 bases and 5 bases, in that order; junction bases with no gene match: 14. Germline-derived CDR1 and CDR2 are SGHDT and YYEEEE. This CDR3 is CASSSVGRGGLLDTQYF. The CDR3 region has the DNA TGTGCCAGCAGCTCCGTGGGCCGGGGGGGCCTTTTAGATACGCAGTATTTT.

V and J are TRBV11-2 and TRBJ2-6, with TRBD1 matching 10 bases. J gave up 2 bases and V 3 bases, and 10 bases lay outside the gene matches. CDR3 length: 19 amino acids. Germline CDR1 and CDR2: SGHAT and FQNNGV. In nucleotides, the CDR3 is TGTGCCAGCAGCTTTTTGTTCGGACAGGGGGGAACTGGGGCCAACGTCCTGACTTTC. Translated: CASSFLFGQGGTGANVLTF. Together with reference TRBV11-2 and TRBJ2-6, the CDR3 gives the full variable domain: EAGVAQSPRYKIIEKRQSVAFWCNPISGHATLYWYQQILGQGPKLLIQFQNNGVVDDSQLPKDRFSAERLKGVDSTLKIQPAKLEDSAVYLCASSFLFGQGGTGANVLTFGAGSRLTVL.

J is TRBJ2-4 and V is TRBV4-2; 7 bases fit TRBD1. CDR1 and CDR2 from the germline V gene are LGHNA and YNFKEQ. The CDR3 runs to 20 residues. V was clipped by 2 bases and J by 1 base; unmatched bases: 17. The CDR3 loop is CASSQYPRDSFSPAKNIQYF. The CDR3 DNA reads as TGTGCCAGCAGCCAATACCCCCGGGACAGTTTCAGTCCGGCCAAAAACATTCAGTACTTC.

This chain links TRBV10-1 with TRBJ1-3; 7 bases align to TRBD1. The CDR3 runs to 14 residues. Looked up from germline, CDR1 is WNHNN and CDR2 is SYGVQD (reference sequence). V was clipped by 5 bases and J by 2 bases; unmatched bases: 3. The CDR3 DNA follows: TGCGCCAGCAGTTTCGGACAGGCTGGAAACACCATATATTTT. Protein product: CASSFGQAGNTIYF.

The chain joins TRBV4-2 to TRBJ1-2; perhaps TRBD1 as D (6 bases). CDR3 size: 13 residues. CDR1 LGHNA and CDR2 YNFKEQ come from the germline V gene. V lost 4 bases and J 4 bases, leaving 10 bases between the germline ends. The CDR3, as DNA: TGTGCCAGCAGCCTGCAGGGGATCTATGGCTACACCTTC. Translating gives CASSLQGIYGYTF.